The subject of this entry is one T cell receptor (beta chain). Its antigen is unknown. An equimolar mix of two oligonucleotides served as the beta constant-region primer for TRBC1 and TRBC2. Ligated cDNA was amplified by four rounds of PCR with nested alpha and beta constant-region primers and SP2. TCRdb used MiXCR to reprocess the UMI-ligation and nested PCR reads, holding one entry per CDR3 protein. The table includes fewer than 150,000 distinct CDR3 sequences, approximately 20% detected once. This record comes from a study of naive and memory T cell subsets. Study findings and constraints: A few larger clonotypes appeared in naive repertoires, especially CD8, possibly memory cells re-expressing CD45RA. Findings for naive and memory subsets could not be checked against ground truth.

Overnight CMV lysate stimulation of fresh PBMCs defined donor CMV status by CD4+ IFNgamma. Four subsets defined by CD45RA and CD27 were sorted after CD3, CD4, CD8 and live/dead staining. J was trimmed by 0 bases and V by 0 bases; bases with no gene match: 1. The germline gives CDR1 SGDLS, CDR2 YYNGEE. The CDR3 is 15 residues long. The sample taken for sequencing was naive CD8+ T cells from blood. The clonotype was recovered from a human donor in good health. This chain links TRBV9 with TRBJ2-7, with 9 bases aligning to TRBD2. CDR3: CASSVGTSVSYEQYF. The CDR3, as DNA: TGTGCCAGCAGCGTAGGGACTAGCGTCTCCTACGAGCAGTACTTC.